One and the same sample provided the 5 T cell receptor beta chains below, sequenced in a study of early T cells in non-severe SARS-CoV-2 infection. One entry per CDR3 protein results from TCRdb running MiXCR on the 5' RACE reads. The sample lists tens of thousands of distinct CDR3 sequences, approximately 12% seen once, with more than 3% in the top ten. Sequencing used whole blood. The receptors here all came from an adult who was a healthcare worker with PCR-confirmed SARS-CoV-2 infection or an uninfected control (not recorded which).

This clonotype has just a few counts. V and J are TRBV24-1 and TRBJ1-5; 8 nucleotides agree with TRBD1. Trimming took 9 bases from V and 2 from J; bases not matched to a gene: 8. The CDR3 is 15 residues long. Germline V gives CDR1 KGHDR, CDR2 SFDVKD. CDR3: CATGSGGGGNQPQHF. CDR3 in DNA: TGTGCCACCGGGTCAGGGGGCGGCGGCAATCAGCCCCAGCATTTT.

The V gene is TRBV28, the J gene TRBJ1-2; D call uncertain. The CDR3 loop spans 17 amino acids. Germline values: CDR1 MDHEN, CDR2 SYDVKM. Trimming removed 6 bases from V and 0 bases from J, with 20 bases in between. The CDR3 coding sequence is TGTGCCAGCAGCCTGACCTTGAAAGGTCGAGCTAACTATGGCTACACCTTC. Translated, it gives CASSLTLKGRANYGYTF.

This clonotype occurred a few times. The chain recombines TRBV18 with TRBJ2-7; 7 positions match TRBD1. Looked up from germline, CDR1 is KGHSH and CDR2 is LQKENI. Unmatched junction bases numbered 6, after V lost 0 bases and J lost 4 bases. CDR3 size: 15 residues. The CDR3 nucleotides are TGTGCCAGCTCACCACCGGGAAGGGGGCGGTACGAGCAGTACTTC. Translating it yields CASSPPGRGRYEQYF.

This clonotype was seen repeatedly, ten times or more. CDR3 sequence (DNA): TGTGCCATCAGTGAGGGACAAGATCACAATGAGCAGTTCTTC. This encodes CAISEGQDHNEQFF. The chain uses TRBV10-3 and TRBJ2-1; TRBD1 might be the D (5 bases). The CDR3 extends over 14 amino acids. Between the trimmed V and J ends, which lost 2 bases and 5 bases, there was a span of 10 bases. Germline CDR1 is ENHRY and CDR2 is SYGVKD.

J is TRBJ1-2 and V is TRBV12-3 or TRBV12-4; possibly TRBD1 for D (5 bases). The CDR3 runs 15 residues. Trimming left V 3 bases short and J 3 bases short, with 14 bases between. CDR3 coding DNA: TGTGCCAGCAGTTTGTATGAGGGGTCGGACTATGGCTACACCTTC. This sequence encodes CASSLYEGSDYGYTF.